The 5 T cell receptor beta chains presented below share a single source sample, sequenced in a study of identical twins. TCRdb re-derived calls from the 5' RACE reads in MiXCR, one entry per CDR3 protein. The table includes approximately 250,000 distinct CDR3 sequences, under 8.5% detected once. Separately, the same data were catalogued under a study of T cells expressing NK-cell markers.

The source material was CD8+ T cells sorted from blood. Receptor source: a woman aged 18-29 years in good health.

This chain connects TRBV19 to TRBJ2-7, with 9 nucleotides matching TRBD1. The germline gives CDR1 LNHDA, CDR2 SQIVND (reference sequence). The CDR3 length is 14 residues. V dropped 5 bases and J dropped 5; count of bases not matched to a gene: 7. CDR3 DNA: TGTGCCAGTAGTCTCACACAGGGGGCCGACGAGCAGTACTTC. Amino acid sequence: CASSLTQGADEQYF. The variable domain in full, with the rest retrieved from reference TRBV19 and TRBJ2-7, is DGGITQSPKYLFRKEGQNVTLSCEQNLNHDAMYWYRQDPGQGLRLIYYSQIVNDFQKGDIAEGYSVSREKKESFPLTVTSAQKNPTAFYLCASSLTQGADEQYFGPGTRLTVT.

For this clonotype: Germline and junction disagree at one end, which may indicate a read error. The chain has TRBV6-1 and TRBJ2-7; 11 positions agree with TRBD1. Looked up from germline, CDR1 is MNHNS and CDR2 is SASEGT. The CDR3 is made up of 14 amino acids. For the CDR3, the DNA is TGTTCCAGCACCCGGACAGGGGGCAACTACGAGCAGTACTTC. Protein sequence: CSSTRTGGNYEQYF.

V usage is TRBV7-9 and J usage is TRBJ2-1, with 11 bases that match TRBD2. The germline CDR1 and CDR2 sequences are SEHNR and FQNEAQ (reference sequence). The CDR3 totals 13 residues. V trimming: 5 bases; J trimming: 10 bases; junction bases outside the gene matches: 4. CDR3 loop: CASSTSGRYEQFF. Written as DNA, the CDR3 is TGTGCCAGCAGCACTAGCGGGAGATACGAGCAGTTCTTC.

This clonotype was seen many times. The rearrangement joins TRBV7-3 to TRBJ2-1; TRBD2 matches 7 bases. From germline, CDR1 is SGHTA and CDR2 FQGTGA. The J segment lost 1 base and the V segment lost 4 bases, leaving 10 bases of the junction unmatched. There are 17 residues in the CDR3. The CDR3 reads CASSWGGAVPSYNEQFF. The DNA of the CDR3 is TGTGCCAGCAGCTGGGGAGGGGCGGTACCTTCCTACAATGAGCAGTTCTTC.

In this sample, this clonotype turned up a few times. The J gene is TRBJ2-7, the V gene TRBV6-5; TRBD2 matches at 8 bases. This CDR3 comprises 14 residues. Germline CDR1 reads MNHEY; CDR2 reads SVGAGI. Trimming cost V 4 bases and J 5 bases; bases outside gene matches: 7. Written as DNA, the CDR3 is TGTGCCAGCAGTTCCCCCGGGACTAGGGACGAGCAGTACTTC. This sequence encodes CASSSPGTRDEQYF.